Listed here are 10 T cell receptor beta chains from one sample, sequenced in a study of T-cell reconstitution after alpha-beta-depleted transplantation in children. Library preparation (for TCRbeta) was performed with unique molecular identifiers. TCRdb called the PCR reads again in MiXCR, with one record for every CDR3 protein. The sample includes almost 250,000 distinct CDR3 sequences, more than 20% of them seen just once. This specimen consisted of PBMCs, obtained before TCRalphabeta/CD19-depleted stem cell transplant. These receptors were obtained from a girl aged 2-10 years with Fanconi anemia, due to receive a stem cell transplant.

This clonotype has a count of ten or more. In DNA form, the CDR3 reads TGTGCCAGCAGCCAAGGCGGGGACCCCACAGATACGCAGTATTTT. This gives the protein CASSQGGDPTDTQYF. This chain connects TRBV4-2 to TRBJ2-3; D possibly corresponds to TRBD2 (6 bases). There are 15 residues in the CDR3. The V end lost 1 base, the J end lost 2 bases, and 10 bases lay between the germline ends. The V gene's germline CDR1 is LGHNA and CDR2 YNFKEQ.

The chain links TRBV6-1 to TRBJ2-7, with 12 positions matching TRBD1. V gave up 5 bases and J gave up 6 bases; unmatched junction bases: 11. CDR1 MNHNS and CDR2 SASEGT come from the germline V gene. The CDR3 consists of 16 residues. The CDR3 protein is CASSRRGTGGLGEQYF. In DNA form, the CDR3 reads TGTGCCAGCAGTAGGAGAGGGACAGGGGGCTTAGGCGAGCAGTACTTC.

Ten or more counts support this clonotype. This chain uses TRBV27 with TRBJ1-1; no firm D call. This CDR3 spans 12 amino acids. Trimming stripped 9 bases from V and 4 bases from J, with 12 bases between. CDR1 is MNHEY and CDR2 is SMNVEV in the germline V gene (reference sequence). This CDR3 is CASGAVFTEAFF. As DNA, the CDR3 is TGTGCCAGTGGAGCTGTTTTCACTGAAGCTTTCTTT.

V usage is TRBV14 and J usage is TRBJ2-7, with D unclear. V shed 3 bases and J shed 3 bases, with 6 bases lying between them. Germline assignment: CDR1 SGHDN and CDR2 FVKESK. The CDR3 sequence is 12 residues long. CDR3 in DNA: TGTGCCAGCAGCCAGAAAAGCTACGAGCAGTACTTC. It translates to CASSQKSYEQYF.

This clonotype occurred many times. This chain uses TRBV29-1 with TRBJ2-5, with D hard to call. Per the germline V gene, CDR1 is SQVTM and CDR2 is ANQGSEA. The CDR3 is 12 amino acids. V was shortened by 6 bases and J by 1 base, with 9 bases between the two germline ends. The DNA for the CDR3 is TGCAGCGTGTGGAGCCTCCAAGAGACCCAGTACTTC. Its translation: CSVWSLQETQYF.

In this sample, this clonotype turned up a few times. The chain links TRBV20-1 to TRBJ2-1; D might be TRBD1 (6 bases). CDR3 length: 12 amino acids. Germline loops: CDR1 DFQATT, CDR2 SNEGSKA (reference sequence). Trimming pared 5 bases from V and 6 bases from J, leaving 11 bases between. CDR3 region: CSADRGGNEQFF. CDR3 nucleotides: TGCAGTGCTGACAGAGGGGGCAATGAGCAGTTCTTC.

This chain links TRBV12-3 or TRBV12-4 with TRBJ2-7, with 8 positions matching TRBD1. The V gene end was trimmed by 2 bases and the J gene end by 3 bases; junction bases not matched to a gene: 3. This CDR3 comprises 14 residues. CDR3 protein: CASSLQDRVYEQYF. The DNA for the CDR3 is TGTGCCAGCAGTTTACAGGACAGGGTCTACGAGCAGTACTTC.

The chain couples TRBV4-1 to TRBJ2-1; D is uncertain. The V end lost 0 bases, the J end lost 4 bases, and 7 bases lay between the germline ends. This CDR3 region has 14 residues. Germline CDR1 MGHRA, CDR2 YSYEKL. The CDR3 loop is CASSQDVLYNEQFF. DNA for the CDR3: TGCGCCAGCAGCCAAGACGTTCTATACAATGAGCAGTTCTTC.

The J gene is TRBJ1-2, the V gene TRBV20-1; D is uncertain. The CDR3 is 11 residues long. Germline V gene sequence: CDR1 DFQATT, CDR2 SNEGSKA (reference sequence). V dropped 5 bases and J dropped 5 bases, with 9 bases sitting between them. The CDR3 sequence: CSAGSSYGYTF. In DNA form, the CDR3 reads TGCAGTGCTGGGTCTTCTTATGGCTACACCTTC.

The DNA of the CDR3 is TGTGCCAGCAGTTCCCGACTTCCTCTCCACTTT. Protein sequence: CASSSRLPLHF. The V call is TRBV28, the J call TRBJ1-6; no clear D. Germline loops: CDR1 MDHEN, CDR2 SYDVKM. Trimming removed 4 bases from V and 16 bases from J, with 11 bases in between. This CDR3 has 11 amino acids.